This T cell receptor (beta chain) is from a study of blood T cells in healthy people across ages. The use of a sample-barcoded 5' primer and a J-beta primer mix characterized a second PCR of 7 to 11 cycles. TCRdb re-called the 5' RACE reads with MiXCR, one entry per CDR3 protein. The sample has about 1.8 million distinct CDR3 sequences; less than 50% are singletons. The CDR3 length is 15 residues. V was shortened by 1 base and J by 2 bases, with 9 bases between the two germline ends. Germline CDR1 reads SGHTA; CDR2 reads FQGNSA. For every donor, a draw yielded around 10 milliliters of peripheral blood.

The material sequenced was blood. The chain employs TRBV7-2 and TRBJ2-1; D call uncertain. The sequence was collected from a woman between 35 and 50 years old in good health. CDR3 DNA: TGTGCCAGCAGCTTAGTTTTGGGCACCTACAATGAGCAGTTCTTC. Protein sequence: CASSLVLGTYNEQFF.